This is a list of T cell receptor beta chains from one sample in a study of blood T cell repertoires in COVID-19. TCRdb's copy holds only in-frame clones and misses some; the assay was immunoSEQ multiplex PCR. The sample gives 110,000 to 150,000 clones, 85% of which show up once; 6.2% is in the top ten. Sequencing was performed on PBMCs or T cells enriched from blood (not recorded which). Receptors originate from a woman in her 40s who had recovered from COVID-19. Both conserved end residues are trimmed from each CDR3. The order of the fields is CDR3 length, clone size, J gene, D gene, V gene, CDR3 protein. D genes are given only for firm matches. Some rows mark clone size as missing; the rest say once, few, many or name a class of expanded clone.

len: 17; abundance: few; j_gene: TRBJ2-2; d_gene: TRBD2; v_gene: TRBV3-1/TRBV3-2; CDR3aa: ASSHLPSGRAGRTGELF
len: 13; abundance: -; j_gene: TRBJ2-5; d_gene: -; v_gene: TRBV2; CDR3aa: ASSRRRRLEETQY
len: 15; abundance: -; j_gene: TRBJ2-7; d_gene: -; v_gene: TRBV4-1; CDR3aa: ASSQATRGQPSEEQY
len: 13; abundance: -; j_gene: TRBJ2-7; d_gene: TRBD1; v_gene: TRBV5-1; CDR3aa: ASSLGETGGYEQY
len: 13; abundance: -; j_gene: TRBJ1-4; d_gene: -; v_gene: TRBV4-1; CDR3aa: ASSQESRDYEKLF
len: 10; abundance: -; j_gene: TRBJ1-5; d_gene: -; v_gene: TRBV12-3/TRBV12-4; CDR3aa: ASSFVRGAQH
len: 11; abundance: -; j_gene: TRBJ2-5; d_gene: -; v_gene: TRBV4-1; CDR3aa: ASSQVGVETQY
len: 15; abundance: -; j_gene: TRBJ2-4; d_gene: TRBD2; v_gene: TRBV28; CDR3aa: ASSFLVAGEGKNIQY
len: 12; abundance: -; j_gene: TRBJ1-1; d_gene: TRBD1; v_gene: TRBV30; CDR3aa: AWDLKGQVTEAF
len: 12; abundance: once; j_gene: TRBJ1-1; d_gene: TRBD1; v_gene: TRBV10-1; CDR3aa: ASSESQGDTEAF
len: 14; abundance: -; j_gene: TRBJ2-6; d_gene: -; v_gene: TRBV2; CDR3aa: ASQEDTRSGANVLT
len: 12; abundance: -; j_gene: TRBJ2-7; d_gene: -; v_gene: TRBV5-4; CDR3aa: ASSLLKSSYEQY
len: 14; abundance: -; j_gene: TRBJ2-1; d_gene: TRBD1; v_gene: TRBV19; CDR3aa: ASSPTGQGTYNEQF
len: 11; abundance: -; j_gene: TRBJ1-2; d_gene: TRBD1; v_gene: TRBV11-2; CDR3aa: ATPDREGYGYT
len: 14; abundance: -; j_gene: TRBJ2-3; d_gene: TRBD2; v_gene: TRBV11-2; CDR3aa: ASSLRGRASTDTQY
len: 14; abundance: -; j_gene: TRBJ2-7; d_gene: -; v_gene: TRBV25-1; CDR3aa: ASSEWVGSRGHEQY
len: 13; abundance: -; j_gene: TRBJ2-1; d_gene: TRBD2; v_gene: TRBV5-1; CDR3aa: ASSPGTSGENEQF
len: 12; abundance: -; j_gene: TRBJ2-7; d_gene: -; v_gene: TRBV21-1; CDR3aa: ASGGTGRTYEQY
len: 12; abundance: once; j_gene: TRBJ1-1; d_gene: -; v_gene: TRBV7-8; CDR3aa: ASSPQPRGTEAF
len: 11; abundance: -; j_gene: TRBJ2-7; d_gene: TRBD2; v_gene: TRBV12-3/TRBV12-4; CDR3aa: ASRRLAAHEQY
len: 12; abundance: -; j_gene: TRBJ1-5; d_gene: TRBD1; v_gene: TRBV5-1; CDR3aa: ASSPGTGRQPQH
len: 12; abundance: -; j_gene: TRBJ2-1; d_gene: TRBD2; v_gene: TRBV2; CDR3aa: ASSGLAGLNEQF
len: 14; abundance: -; j_gene: TRBJ1-4; d_gene: -; v_gene: TRBV9; CDR3aa: ASSGHSGTPREKLF
len: 12; abundance: -; j_gene: TRBJ2-1; d_gene: TRBD2; v_gene: TRBV6-8; CDR3aa: ASSHSGGGNEQF
len: 12; abundance: -; j_gene: TRBJ1-1; d_gene: -; v_gene: TRBV9; CDR3aa: ASALADMNTEAF
len: 13; abundance: once; j_gene: TRBJ1-2; d_gene: TRBD1; v_gene: TRBV9; CDR3aa: ASSVGDRGGYGYT
len: 12; abundance: -; j_gene: TRBJ2-7; d_gene: -; v_gene: TRBV6-5; CDR3aa: ASTLAQPPYEQY
len: 14; abundance: -; j_gene: TRBJ2-1; d_gene: -; v_gene: TRBV5-1; CDR3aa: ASSLEWAGVYNEQF
len: 12; abundance: -; j_gene: TRBJ2-1; d_gene: -; v_gene: TRBV5-1; CDR3aa: ASSLGRVDNEQF
len: 14; abundance: -; j_gene: TRBJ2-7; d_gene: -; v_gene: TRBV2; CDR3aa: ASSVHGGSSSYEQY